This paragraph reports one T cell receptor beta chain. Its antigen remains unknown. The authors' processing: ImmunoSEQ junction-only sequences lacked quality scores, so their filtering differed. Clones were sequenced by immunoSEQ multiplex PCR, and TCRdb holds only the in-frame ones, with some missing. The V and J calls and clone size were taken over from that table, and D and trimming were inferred from the DNA. Found here are some 510,000 clones, roughly 78% of them singletons; the top ten hold 10% to 15%. The sample comes from a study of shared clonotypes between healthy human individuals. General study points: An anticipated effect of sequencing depth on clonotype sharing among donors was recognized.

Germline values: CDR1 KGHSH, CDR2 LQKENI. The CDR3 runs 15 residues. V shed 2 bases, J shed 3 bases, and the junction held 4 bases outside the gene matches. This clonotype originated in a woman aged 40 to 50 in good health. Some clones in this sample may be carry-over from other donors' samples. The genes are TRBV18 and TRBJ1-5; 7 nucleotides line up with TRBD1. Sample: PBMCs. CDR3 in DNA: TGTGCCAGCTCACCAACAGGGGTTCTCAATCAGCCCCAGCATTTT. This encodes CASSPTGVLNQPQHF.